The 27 T cell receptor beta chains below were found in one sample sequenced in a study of blood T cells in healthy people across ages. The second PCR ran roughly 7 to 12 cycles with a sample-barcoded 5' primer and J-beta primers. TCRdb re-called the 5' RACE reads through MiXCR, storing one row per CDR3 protein. The sample has some 1.5 million distinct CDR3 sequences; over 25% are singletons. The sample consisted of blood. The receptors were gathered from a woman in her twenties or thirties in good health.

The rearrangement joins TRBV30 to TRBJ1-2; 8 bases align to TRBD1. Trimming took 6 bases from V and 4 from J; bases not matched to a gene: 10. CDR1 GTSNPN and CDR2 SVGIG come from the germline V gene (reference sequence). This CDR3 region has 14 residues. The CDR3 DNA is TGTGCCTGTCAAGGGACAGGAGGTATCTATGGCTACACCTTC. Protein sequence: CACQGTGGIYGYTF. Drawing the rest from reference TRBV30 and TRBJ1-2, the complete variable domain is SQTIHQWPATLVQPVGSPLSLECTVEGTSNPNLYWYRQAAGRGLQLLFYSVGIGQISSEVPQNLSASRPQDRQFILSSKKLLLSDSGFYLCACQGTGGIYGYTFGSGTRLTVV.

This clonotype was counted a few times. The chain uses TRBV20-1 and TRBJ1-6, with TRBD1 matching over 7 bases. Germline CDR1 is DFQATT and CDR2 is SNEGSKA (reference sequence). V was clipped by 3 bases and J by 7 bases; unmatched bases: 9. The CDR3 extends over 15 amino acids. CDR3 sequence: CSARAQQGPNSPLHF. The CDR3, as DNA: TGCAGTGCTAGGGCTCAACAGGGGCCCAATTCACCCCTCCACTTT.

This clonotype was found once. One end of the junction varies from germline; a read error may be responsible. The V gene is TRBV28, the J gene TRBJ2-5, with D maybe TRBD1 (7 bases). The CDR3 sequence is 14 residues long. Germline CDR1 reads MDHEN; CDR2 reads SYDVKM. CDR3 DNA: TGCGCCAGCAGCAAACTCCGACAGGGAGGTGAGCAGTACTTC. Its translation: CASSKLRQGGEQYF.

In this sample, this clonotype turned up a few times. This chain uses TRBV11-1 with TRBJ1-1; D ambiguous. Trimming took 3 bases from V and 3 from J, leaving 11 bases between them. The CDR3 has 14 residues. The germline V gene has CDR1 SGHAT and CDR2 FQDESV (reference sequence). The CDR3 coding sequence is TGTGCCAGCAGCTTCGCCGGCTGGGACACTGAAGCTTTCTTT. Amino acids: CASSFAGWDTEAFF.

The CDR3 sequence: CASTQFPAGTGSDYTF. CDR3 nucleotides: TGTGCCAGCACCCAGTTTCCCGCAGGGACTGGATCTGACTACACCTTC. The chain links TRBV7-6 to TRBJ1-2; perhaps TRBD1 as D (5 bases). Germline V gene sequence: CDR1 SGHVS, CDR2 FNYEAQ. The CDR3 extends over 16 amino acids. V was trimmed by 7 bases and J by 10 bases, leaving 28 bases between them.

This clonotype was counted between two and nine times. The chain carries TRBV7-2 and TRBJ1-5; perhaps TRBD1 as D (5 bases). This CDR3 spans 16 amino acids. Trimming took off 5 bases at V and 0 bases at J, with 14 bases between the two ends. Germline CDR1 SGHTA, CDR2 FQGNSA. This CDR3 is CASSLGGFNSNQPQHF. CDR3 coding DNA: TGTGCCAGCAGCCTGGGGGGATTTAATAGCAATCAGCCCCAGCATTTT.

The table lists this clonotype with a few counts. The V and J genes are TRBV28 and TRBJ1-1, with D possibly being TRBD1 (5 bases). The V end was cut by 1 base, the J end by 10 bases, with 13 bases between. Germline V lookup: CDR1 MDHEN, CDR2 SYDVKM. This CDR3 has 13 amino acids. CDR3 coding DNA: TGTGCCAGCAGTTTATCAAGCCGCGGGGGAGCTTTCTTT. This gives the protein CASSLSSRGGAFF.

This clonotype showed up many times. This chain joins TRBV5-1 and TRBJ2-7, with 8 nucleotides matching TRBD1. V shed 5 bases and J 5 bases; nucleotides not matched to a gene: 9. Germline V gene data show CDR1 as SGHRS and CDR2 as YFSETQ. This CDR3 has 14 amino acids. This chain's CDR3 is CASSSRDRFDEQYF. Here the CDR3 DNA reads TGCGCCAGCAGTTCCAGGGACAGGTTCGACGAGCAGTACTTC.

This clonotype was seen only a few times. The J gene is TRBJ2-7, the V gene TRBV4-3; D not resolved. V was clipped by 3 bases and J by 2 bases, with 14 bases between them. The CDR3 sequence is 15 residues long. CDR1 LGHNA and CDR2 YSLEER come from the germline V gene. The CDR3 sequence is CASSQSSSGPYEQYF. The CDR3 DNA sequence: TGCGCCAGCAGCCAGTCCTCTTCGGGCCCCTACGAGCAGTACTTC.

This chain joins TRBV7-3 and TRBJ1-1; 7 bases align to TRBD1. CDR1 is SGHTA and CDR2 is FQGTGA in the germline V gene. The CDR3 spans 15 residues. The J segment lost 4 bases and the V segment lost 5 bases, leaving 10 bases of the junction unmatched. DNA of the CDR3: TGTGCCAGCAGCACGAGACAGGGCCTCATCACTGAAGCTTTCTTT. Protein product: CASSTRQGLITEAFF.

This clonotype was counted ten times or more. DNA of the CDR3: TGTGCCAGCAGTTTAGGCGGACCGACCTACGAGCAGTACTTC. Its translation: CASSLGGPTYEQYF. The J gene is TRBJ2-7, the V gene TRBV12-3 or TRBV12-4; D remains unclear. V was shortened by 1 base and J by 2 bases, with 9 bases between the two germline ends. The CDR3 totals 14 residues.

Comments on this clonotype: No conserved phenylalanine or tryptophan is present at the end of the CDR3, so a read error is the likely explanation. The chain couples TRBV12-3 or TRBV12-4 to TRBJ2-3; D is perhaps TRBD2 (5 bases). V was trimmed by 1 base and J by 5 bases, leaving 10 bases between them. CDR3 length: 14 amino acids. CDR3 DNA: TGTGCCAGCAGTTTAGGGTATGCGGGAGATACGCAGTATGTT. Its translation: CASSLGYAGDTQYV.

The sample holds many counts of this clonotype. The chain joins TRBV29-1 to TRBJ2-3; D uncertain. Germline loops: CDR1 SQVTM, CDR2 ANQGSEA. V shed 5 bases and J shed 6 bases, with 12 bases lying between them. The CDR3 runs 12 residues. For the CDR3, the DNA is TGCAGCGTTTTGAAGATGCGGGATACGCAGTATTTT. Translation: CSVLKMRDTQYF.

This clonotype was observed a handful of times. The CDR3 spells CASSRRDLRGDTQYF. The CDR3 nucleotides read TGTGCCAGCAGCCGGAGGGACCTACGAGGAGATACGCAGTATTTT. The gene calls are TRBV3-1 and TRBJ2-3; D may be TRBD2 (6 bases). This CDR3 region has 15 residues. The ends were cut back, 4 bases at V and 5 bases at J, with 16 bases in the middle. Germline CDR1 and CDR2: LGHDT and YNNKEL (reference sequence).

The chain carries TRBV2 and TRBJ2-3, with D tentatively TRBD2 (6 bases). The V end lost 8 bases, the J end lost 5 bases, and 11 bases lay between the germline ends. The V gene's germline CDR1 is SNHLY and CDR2 FYNNEI. This CDR3 has 12 residues. The CDR3 spells CASGFSGDTQYF. CDR3 nucleotides: TGTGCCAGCGGGTTTAGCGGAGATACGCAGTATTTT.

Remarks on this clonotype: Possible read error: a much larger clone is one base away. This chain uses TRBV6-5 with TRBJ2-4, with 9 bases fitting TRBD2. This CDR3 region has 15 residues. Germline V gives CDR1 MNHEY, CDR2 SVGAGI. V lost 2 bases and J lost 13; bases outside the gene matches: 12. CDR3 in DNA: TGTGCCAGCAGTTACGTCGGCGGGGGGGACGAGATCCAGTACTTC. Translation: CASSYVGGGDEIQYF.

The genes are TRBV5-1 and TRBJ1-1; D is unresolved. The CDR3 spans 15 residues. Trimming left V 2 bases short and J 1 base short, with 12 bases between. Germline lookup yields CDR1 SGHRS and CDR2 YFSETQ. The CDR3 spells CASSFPGSGNTEAFF. The CDR3 nucleotides read TGCGCCAGCAGCTTCCCGGGATCTGGGAACACTGAAGCTTTCTTT.

In DNA, the CDR3 is TGTGCCAGCAGCTTAGGGACTAGCGGGGGGCAGGGTGAGCAGTTCTTC. It specifies CASSLGTSGGQGEQFF. The chain employs TRBV7-6 and TRBJ2-1; 14 bases fit TRBD2. The CDR3 contains 16 residues. J lost 9 bases, V lost 1 base, and 5 bases had no gene match. Germline lookup yields CDR1 SGHVS and CDR2 FNYEAQ.

This clonotype was counted many times. The rearrangement uses TRBV5-1 and TRBJ2-6; D ambiguous. This CDR3 contains 16 residues. V was pared by 0 bases and J by 0 bases, with 7 bases between. Germline V gene lookup returns CDR1 SGHRS and CDR2 YFSETQ. CDR3: CASSLVALSGANVLTF. Here the CDR3 DNA reads TGCGCCAGCAGCTTGGTTGCCCTCTCTGGGGCCAACGTCCTGACTTTC. The full variable domain, rest sourced from reference TRBV5-1 and TRBJ2-6, is KAGVTQTPRYLIKTRGQQVTLSCSPISGHRSVSWYQQTPGQGLQFLFEYFSETQRNKGNFPGRFSGRQFSNSRSEMNVSTLELGDSALYLCASSLVALSGANVLTFGAGSRLTVL.

This clonotype was found many times. The V and J genes are TRBV6-6 and TRBJ2-5; TRBD1 aligns across 9 bases. This CDR3 is built from 14 residues. Germline-derived CDR1 and CDR2 are MNHNY and SVGAGI (reference sequence). Losses at the gene ends were 5 bases for V and 5 bases for J; bases not matched to a gene: 6. The CDR3 loop reads CASSGTGSGETQYF. DNA of the CDR3: TGTGCCAGCAGTGGGACAGGGTCTGGGGAGACCCAGTACTTC.

This rearrangement joins TRBV30 to TRBJ1-2; TRBD1 aligns across 7 bases. V lost 0 bases and J lost 4; bases outside the gene matches: 5. In germline, CDR1 is GTSNPN, CDR2 SVGIG (reference sequence). This CDR3 contains 14 residues. This chain's CDR3 is CAWSVGGRVYGYTF. The CDR3 coding sequence is TGTGCCTGGAGTGTAGGGGGCAGGGTCTATGGCTACACCTTC.

The chain is built from TRBV18 and TRBJ2-2; no clear D gene. Germline CDR1 reads KGHSH; CDR2 reads LQKENI. The CDR3 is 13 amino acids. V gave up 3 bases and J gave up 7 bases, with 9 bases separating them. This CDR3 reads CASSPGNGGELFF. The DNA for the CDR3 is TGTGCCAGCTCACCGGGAAACGGCGGGGAGCTGTTTTTT.

To note about this clonotype: This may be a read error: a much more frequent sequence differs by one nucleotide. The chain joins TRBV4-2 to TRBJ1-2; D call uncertain. Germline CDR1 and CDR2: LGHNA and YNFKEQ. There are 14 residues in the CDR3. V was shortened by 1 base and J by 8 bases, with 14 bases between the two germline ends. CDR3 DNA sequence: TGTGCCAGCAGCCAAGGCAGACAAATATACGGCTACACCTTC. Protein sequence: CASSQGRQIYGYTF.

The CDR3 region is CASRTGGSSGANVLTF. CDR3 bases: TGTGCCAGCAGAACAGGGGGTTCCTCTGGGGCCAACGTCCTGACTTTC. This chain uses TRBV28 with TRBJ2-6; 8 bases agree with TRBD1. CDR1 is MDHEN, CDR2 SYDVKM, per germline. The CDR3 covers 16 residues. J gave up 0 bases and V 6 bases, and 4 bases lay outside the gene matches.

The chain uses TRBV11-2 and TRBJ2-2; 11 bases map to TRBD1. Germline values: CDR1 SGHAT, CDR2 FQNNGV. CDR3 size: 16 residues. V shed 5 bases, J shed 4 bases, and the junction held 6 bases outside the gene matches. CDR3 nucleotide sequence: TGTGCCAGCAGCGGTCGGACAGGGGGCACCACCGGGGAGCTGTTTTTT. The encoded protein is CASSGRTGGTTGELFF.

To note about this clonotype: An end of the junction does not agree with germline; a read error may underlie this. The rearrangement uses TRBV3-1 and TRBJ2-7; TRBD1 matches at 7 bases. Germline V gene data show CDR1 as LGHDT and CDR2 as YNNKEL (reference sequence). The CDR3 consists of 15 residues. The chain's CDR3 is CASSPQQGTTYEQYF. CDR3 nucleotides: TGTGCCAGCAGCCCCCAACAGGGGACCACCTACGAACAGTACTTC.

As for this clonotype: A read error may produce the germline difference seen at one junction end. The V call is TRBV28, the J call TRBJ2-1, with 7 bases that match TRBD1. The length of the CDR3 is 14 residues. CDR1 is MDHEN, CDR2 SYDVKM, per germline. The CDR3 loop is CASSSTGSNNEQSF. The CDR3, as DNA: TGTGCCAGCAGCTCGACAGGGTCAAACAATGAGCAGTCCTTT.